This T cell receptor beta chain was sequenced in a study of T cells after somatic rescue of genetic block. CDR3 length: 14 residues. CDR1 and CDR2 from the germline V gene are MDHEN and SYDVKM. Between the trimmed V and J ends, which lost 10 bases and 7 bases, there was a span of 19 bases. Profiled with immunoSEQ multiplex PCR; TCRdb holds only in-frame clones, not every one. Of 110,000 or so clones listed, under 95% are singletons. The sequenced sample was peripheral blood mononuclear cells (PBMCs). This sequence originates from a woman aged 18 to 35. This chain links TRBV28 with TRBJ1-4; D is unclear. In nucleotides, the CDR3 is TGTGCCACTATAGCGCAGGTCCGGGGTGAAAAACTGTTTTTT. Translating gives CATIAQVRGEKLFF.